The rows below give T cell receptor beta chains drawn from one sample of a study of patients and donors after allogeneic stem cell transplantation. TCRdb re-derived calls from the RT-PCR reads in MiXCR, one entry per CDR3 protein. The profile shows approximately 200,000 distinct CDR3 sequences, 35% to 50% of them singletons. The sequencing input was blood, either unsorted or a sorted T cell fraction (not recorded which). These receptors were taken from a human donor who was either an allogeneic HSCT recipient or a stem cell or donor lymphocyte infusion donor (not recorded which). It is not recorded whose cells these are; they may come from a transplant donor. Both conserved end residues are trimmed from each CDR3. Fields, in order: D gene, V gene, J gene, CDR3 length, clone size, CDR3 protein. A D gene is named only where the DNA matches it firmly. The size field is filled for only some rows; it gives once, few, many or a size class.

.,TRBV20-1,TRBJ1-6,12,.,SATARSYNSPLH
.,TRBV4-3,TRBJ1-1,14,few,ASSPRWGGLNTEAF
TRBD2,TRBV12-3/TRBV12-4,TRBJ2-3,12,.,ASSHSGITDTQY
.,TRBV3-1,TRBJ2-1,15,.,ASSQDNGGITYNEQF
TRBD1,TRBV5-1,TRBJ1-1,12,many,ASSWGQQNTEAF
.,TRBV5-1,TRBJ2-4,10,.,ASSPGGQPQY
TRBD1,TRBV10-3,TRBJ2-1,12,few,AISEGDSYNEQF
TRBD2,TRBV25-1,TRBJ2-3,15,.,ASSDRVLAGGADTQY
.,TRBV5-1,TRBJ2-7,11,.,ASSGIHPYEQY
TRBD1,TRBV7-8,TRBJ1-1,14,.,ASSLAVSGGNTEAF
.,TRBV5-1,TRBJ1-1,12,.,ASSPTGINTEAF
.,TRBV3-1,TRBJ2-7,9,.,ASSQFSGQY
.,TRBV6-6,TRBJ2-3,12,.,ASLKGGGADTQY
.,TRBV4-2,TRBJ2-2,11,.,ASSQDGVGELF
.,TRBV7-9,TRBJ2-3,14,.,ASSLKPADFTDTQY
.,TRBV4-2,TRBJ1-4,12,.,ASSQVAGSEKLF
.,TRBV6-6,TRBJ1-2,10,few,ASSYAPGGYT
TRBD1,TRBV5-1,TRBJ1-1,13,.,ASSFGDRENTEAF
TRBD1,TRBV9,TRBJ1-6,14,.,ASSVGRTGRESPLH
.,TRBV7-9,TRBJ2-5,12,.,ASSLFGTEETQY
.,TRBV6-6,TRBJ1-4,10,.,ASSERGEKLF
TRBD1,TRBV2,TRBJ2-1,12,.,ASKGTGGSNEQF
.,TRBV15,TRBJ1-1,11,few,ATSRTVNTEAF
TRBD1,TRBV4-2,TRBJ1-1,12,.,ASSQGQGYTEAF
.,TRBV29-1,TRBJ1-1,14,.,SVEQGGGHSNTEAF
.,TRBV27,TRBJ2-2,18,.,ASSLSNRALKGLNTGELF
TRBD1,TRBV30,TRBJ2-5,10,.,AWGGTEETQY
TRBD2,TRBV5-1,TRBJ2-2,15,.,ASSSGLAGENTGELF
TRBD2,TRBV7-9,TRBJ2-1,13,.,ASPQPAGESHEQF
.,TRBV12-3/TRBV12-4,TRBJ2-5,13,.,ASSRRDWYQETQY
TRBD2,TRBV14,TRBJ2-1,16,.,ASSQEEVGLAGLNEQF
.,TRBV24-1,TRBJ2-3,16,.,ATSEPAPGTTSTDTQY
TRBD1,TRBV5-1,TRBJ1-6,14,few,ASSSGTGDNNSPLH
.,TRBV4-3,TRBJ1-4,15,.,ASSQAGLAATNEKLF
TRBD2,TRBV5-1,TRBJ2-1,14,.,ASSLPGTTPVDEQF
TRBD1,TRBV4-3,TRBJ1-6,14,.,ASSQDRGQSNSPLH
TRBD2,TRBV6-2/TRBV6-3,TRBJ2-7,14,few,ASSYRTSGRFREQY
TRBD1,TRBV6-5,TRBJ1-3,12,.,ATSDRGRGNTIY
.,TRBV11-1,TRBJ2-7,13,.,ASSRRDFSSYEQY
.,TRBV7-2,TRBJ2-4,13,.,ASSFSIGDKNIQY
TRBD1,TRBV12-3/TRBV12-4,TRBJ1-1,13,.,ASSLKPGGGTEAF